The T cell receptor (beta chain) described here comes from a study of blood T cell repertoires in COVID-19. Germline V gene lookup returns CDR1 SGHTA and CDR2 FQGNSA. J gave up 3 bases and V 4 bases, and 7 bases lay outside the gene matches. The CDR3 sequence is 15 residues long. Using immunoSEQ multiplex PCR, the repertoire was profiled, and TCRdb retains in-frame clones only, with some absent. The table records 200,000 to 250,000 clones, around four fifths of them present only once. The clonotype comes from a woman over 75 with acute or convalescent COVID-19. V usage is TRBV7-2 and J usage is TRBJ1-2; TRBD1 agrees at 8 bases. Sequencing was performed on peripheral blood. The CDR3 sequence is CASSSQTGAYYGYTF. As DNA, the CDR3 is TGTGCCAGCAGCTCGCAGACAGGGGCTTACTATGGCTACACCTTC.